The T cell receptor (beta chain) described here comes from a study of OX40 agonist ivuxolimab in advanced cancers. The overall study: Of mixed ages from about 23 to 79 and averaging approximately 60 years, the group was about 80% male. Around 40% of patients had received prior checkpoint inhibitor therapy.

CDR1 and CDR2 from the germline V gene are ENHRY and SYGVKD. The V end was cut by 6 bases, the J end by 4 bases, with 16 bases between. The CDR3 covers 14 residues. Only in-frame clones appear in the TCRdb table, and some are missing; sequencing was by immunoSEQ multiplex PCR. Among fewer than 65,000 clones listed, roughly three quarters were seen once. This material consisted of CD4+ or CD8+ T cells sorted from blood, taken in a trial of the OX40 agonist ivuxolimab. The source of this sequence is an adult with an advanced solid tumor such as melanoma, head and neck, liver or kidney cancer. The chain carries TRBV10-3 and TRBJ2-7; D not resolved. Here the CDR3 reads CAISRASGGYEQYF. CDR3 DNA sequence: TGTGCCATCAGCCGGGCCTCGGGTGGTTACGAGCAGTACTTC.